The present T cell receptor beta chain was sequenced within a study of OX40 agonist ivuxolimab in advanced cancers. Study-wide findings and caveats: CD4+ and CD8+ blood T cells expanded clonally by week 6 at 0.1 to 3.0 mg/kg.

In the case of this clone: The antigen remains unidentified.

Generated by immunoSEQ multiplex PCR, the TCRdb table keeps only in-frame clones and is missing some. The sample consists of tens of thousands of clones, 85% to 90% of them appearing once. CDR3 length: 15 amino acids. CDR1 is MNHNS, CDR2 SASEGT, per germline. With V trimmed by 3 bases and J by 5 bases, 7 bases remained unmatched. Cycle 7 day 1, cycle 4 day 1, and baseline were the timepoints at which blood was sampled. Sample: CD4+ or CD8+ T cells sorted from blood, taken in a trial of the OX40 agonist ivuxolimab. This sequence was found in an adult with an advanced solid tumor such as melanoma, head and neck, liver or kidney cancer. This rearrangement joins TRBV6-1 to TRBJ2-3; 8 bases map to TRBD2. CDR3 in DNA: TGTGCCAGCAGTGAGGGAATAGCGGGAAAAGATACGCAGTATTTT. It yields the protein CASSEGIAGKDTQYF.